Sequencing of this T cell receptor (beta chain) was carried out in a study of T cell changes during pregnancy in multiple sclerosis. Data came from immunoSEQ multiplex PCR; TCRdb stores just in-frame clones and leaves some out. Of 13,000 to 15,000 clones listed, over 90% are singletons. The germline gives CDR1 MNHNY, CDR2 SVGAGI (reference sequence). V lost 7 bases and J 2 bases, leaving 21 bases between the germline ends. The CDR3 loop spans 16 amino acids. Sample: peripheral blood, taken in the second trimester of pregnancy. The V call is TRBV6-6, the J call TRBJ2-7; weak D call: TRBD2 (7 bases). The sequence was collected from a female donor in good health, enrolled as a control in a pregnancy study. This chain's CDR3 is CASTERGGANTYEQYF. CDR3 DNA sequence: TGTGCCAGCACCGAAAGGGGGGGCGCCAATACCTACGAGCAGTACTTC.